Below are 22 T cell receptor beta chains sequenced from a single sample in a study of T cell responses to AZD1222 COVID-19 vaccine. Repertoires were generated with immunoSEQ multiplex PCR, while TCRdb's copy carries only in-frame clones and drops some. The sample comprises about 55,000 clones, 70% to 80% of which are singletons, and around 5% rests with the top ten. The source material was peripheral blood, sampled 28 days after the second AZD1222 dose. These receptors were taken from an adult who received the AZD1222 COVID-19 vaccine.

The gene calls are TRBV7-2 and TRBJ2-7; 9 positions agree with TRBD2. The CDR3 covers 14 residues. J was trimmed by 0 bases and V by 5 bases; bases with no gene match: 2. Germline loops: CDR1 SGHTA, CDR2 FQGNSA. CDR3 DNA sequence: TGTGCCAGCAGCCTTAGCGGGAGCTCCTACGAGCAGTACTTC. Its translation is CASSLSGSSYEQYF.

J is TRBJ2-2 and V is TRBV7-8, with 7 positions matching TRBD2. The trim removed 1 base at V and 5 bases at J, leaving 4 bases unmatched. Germline values: CDR1 SGHVS, CDR2 FQNEAQ. The CDR3 runs 15 residues. CDR3 amino acids: CASSLGSAGTGELFF. As DNA, the CDR3 is TGTGCCAGCAGCTTAGGCTCAGCGGGAACCGGGGAGCTGTTTTTT.

This clone is a singleton in its sample. This sequence joins TRBV5-7 and TRBJ2-3; D perhaps matches TRBD2 (5 bases). TRBV5-7 is recorded as an ORF, its role being uncertain. Trimming took 3 bases from V and 2 from J, leaving 10 bases between them. The CDR3 has 14 residues. Here the CDR3 reads CASSSDCNTDTQYF. The CDR3 bases are TGTGCCAGCAGCTCGGACTGCAACACAGATACGCAGTATTTT.

The chain is built from TRBV6-5 and TRBJ1-1; 7 bases match TRBD1. V lost 7 bases, J lost 1 base, and 9 bases stayed unmatched. The germline gives CDR1 MNHEY, CDR2 SVGAGI. CDR3 size: 15 residues. DNA for the CDR3: TGTGCCAGCATCGGACACAGGGGCAAGAACACTGAAGCTTTCTTT. Encoded protein: CASIGHRGKNTEAFF.

The count of this clone is one. Other DNA sequences of this sample code for an identical CDR3. The J gene is TRBJ1-6, the V gene TRBV6-5; 9 positions match TRBD1. V lost 0 bases to trimming and J lost 8 bases; unmatched junction nucleotides: 2. Germline loops: CDR1 MNHEY, CDR2 SVGAGI. CDR3 length equals 15 residues. The CDR3 sequence: CASSYSRTGDSPLHF. The CDR3 DNA is TGTGCCAGCAGTTACTCGAGGACAGGGGATTCACCCCTCCACTTT.

Relative to its sample, this clone is medium-sized. The chain joins TRBV5-5 to TRBJ1-2, with D maybe TRBD1 (6 bases). The CDR3 contains 16 residues. Germline loops: CDR1 SGHKS, CDR2 YYEKEE (reference sequence). V was shortened by 0 bases and J by 7 bases, with 19 bases between the two germline ends. CDR3: CASSLDRVPTIGGYTF. CDR3 in DNA: TGTGCCAGCAGCTTGGACAGGGTCCCTACTATCGGTGGCTACACCTTC.

The chain is built from TRBV6-5 and TRBJ2-2; TRBD1 agrees at 12 bases. Trimming removed 6 bases from V and 5 bases from J; junction bases left unmatched: 4. From germline, CDR1 is MNHEY and CDR2 SVGAGI. This CDR3 has 15 amino acids. The DNA for the CDR3 is TGTGCCAGCAGGGGGACAGGGGGCATTACCGGGGAGCTGTTTTTT. This encodes CASRGTGGITGELFF.

The chain couples TRBV7-2 to TRBJ2-7; D possibly corresponds to TRBD2 (6 bases). The V and J ends lost 5 bases and 9 bases respectively, with 20 bases between them. The CDR3 runs 14 residues. Germline lookup yields CDR1 SGHTA and CDR2 FQGNSA. For the CDR3, the DNA is TGTGCCAGCAGCCAACCTGGGGACTTAAGGGGGCAGTACTTC. This sequence encodes CASSQPGDLRGQYF.

The chain is built from TRBV5-1 and TRBJ1-4, with TRBD1 matching 9 bases. The trim removed 2 bases at V and 8 bases at J, leaving 4 bases unmatched. This CDR3 is 14 amino acids long. Germline CDR1 is SGHRS and CDR2 is YFSETQ. The CDR3 nucleotides read TGCGCCAGCAGCTTCGGACAGGGGACGGAAAAACTGTTTTTT. It translates to CASSFGQGTEKLFF.

The chain employs TRBV11-1 and TRBJ2-3, with TRBD2 matching 9 bases. This CDR3 has 16 residues. The V and J ends lost 5 bases and 6 bases, in that order; junction bases with no gene match: 12. Germline assignment: CDR1 SGHAT and CDR2 FQDESV (reference sequence). As DNA, the CDR3 is TGTGCCAGCAGCCCCAACGGAGCGGGGGGCTTGGATACGCAGTATTTT. Translating it yields CASSPNGAGGLDTQYF.

The chain employs TRBV6-2 or TRBV6-3 and TRBJ2-4, with D possibly matching TRBD1 (5 bases). The CDR3 loop spans 14 amino acids. V was cut by 5 bases and J by 5 bases, with 13 bases left in between. The germline V gene encodes CDR1 MNHEY and CDR2 SVGEGT. CDR3 coding DNA: TGTGCCAGCAGTGGCCGGACACCCCAAAACATTCAGTACTTC. Encoded protein: CASSGRTPQNIQYF.

The V gene is TRBV19, the J gene TRBJ1-2; D gene unclear. V lost 6 bases and J lost 8, with 16 bases in between. This CDR3 region has 13 residues. Germline loops: CDR1 LNHDA, CDR2 SQIVND (reference sequence). The CDR3 sequence: CASSLRGGLGYTF. Here the CDR3 DNA reads TGTGCCAGTAGCCTACGGGGAGGGTTAGGCTACACCTTC.

CDR3: CASSLITSGSLMDEQFF. For the CDR3, the DNA is TGCGCCAGCAGCTTGATAACTAGCGGGAGCCTTATGGATGAGCAGTTCTTC. The chain recombines TRBV5-1 with TRBJ2-1; 11 bases are shared with TRBD2. Germline trimming cut 1 base from V and 8 bases from J; bases unmatched to any gene: 11. This CDR3 comprises 17 residues. Germline values: CDR1 SGHRS, CDR2 YFSETQ.

This chain connects TRBV29-1 to TRBJ2-1, with 9 bases identical to TRBD1. The junction had 7 bases not matched to a gene; V was cut back by 8 bases and J by 8 bases. This CDR3 is built from 12 residues. Germline-derived CDR1 and CDR2 are SQVTM and ANQGSEA. CDR3 in amino acids: CSLSDRGHEQFF. CDR3 sequence (DNA): TGCAGCTTATCGGACAGGGGACATGAGCAGTTCTTC.

The chain combines TRBV19 with TRBJ2-6, with 8 bases fitting TRBD1. V trimming: 8 bases; J trimming: 2 bases; junction bases outside the gene matches: 5. The CDR3 runs 15 residues. Germline loops: CDR1 LNHDA, CDR2 SQIVND (reference sequence). CDR3 sequence: CASGDRSAGANVLTF. CDR3 nucleotides: TGTGCCAGTGGGGACAGGTCCGCTGGGGCCAACGTCCTGACTTTC.

The chain links TRBV27 to TRBJ1-6; TRBD1 matches 7 bases. The CDR3 runs 15 residues. Germline CDR1 is MNHEY and CDR2 is SMNVEV (reference sequence). V lost 0 bases to trimming and J lost 6 bases; unmatched junction nucleotides: 2. The CDR3 nucleotides read TGTGCCAGCAGTTTATCGACAGGGCCTAATTCACCCCTCCACTTT. Its translation: CASSLSTGPNSPLHF.

This rearrangement joins TRBV11-2 to TRBJ2-1; 7 positions agree with TRBD2. Trimming took 6 bases from V and 11 from J; bases not matched to a gene: 16. This CDR3 spans 15 amino acids. From germline, CDR1 is SGHAT and CDR2 FQNNGV. The CDR3 protein is CASRSGLADPTKQFF. The CDR3 region has the DNA TGTGCCAGCAGATCCGGGCTAGCGGATCCGACCAAGCAGTTCTTC.

The gene calls are TRBV2 and TRBJ1-2; 9 nucleotides match TRBD1. This CDR3 region has 14 residues. The V gene end was trimmed by 5 bases and the J gene end by 4 bases; junction bases not matched to a gene: 5. Germline V gene lookup returns CDR1 SNHLY and CDR2 FYNNEI. The CDR3 sequence: CASSQTGGGYGYTF. The CDR3 DNA reads as TGTGCCAGCAGTCAGACAGGGGGTGGCTATGGCTACACCTTC. The whole variable domain, remainder taken from reference TRBV2 and TRBJ1-2, is EPEVTQTPSHQVTQMGQEVILRCVPISNHLYFYWYRQILGQKVEFLVSFYNNEISEKSEIFDDQFSVERPDGSNFTLKIRSTKLEDSAMYFCASSQTGGGYGYTFGSGTRLTVV.

The chain is built from TRBV6-5 and TRBJ2-3; 11 nucleotides match TRBD2. The CDR3 is made up of 16 amino acids. V trimming: 0 bases; J trimming: 4 bases; junction bases outside the gene matches: 3. Looked up from germline, CDR1 is MNHEY and CDR2 is SVGAGI. The CDR3, as DNA: TGTGCCAGCAGTTACTCTTTGGGACTAGCGGCAGATACGCAGTATTTT. It translates to CASSYSLGLAADTQYF.

This clone was counted once. The CDR3 region has the DNA TGTGCCAGCAGTGATCGGCGGGCTAGCACAGATACGCAGTATTTT. The encoded protein is CASSDRRASTDTQYF. The chain carries TRBV6-2 or TRBV6-3 and TRBJ2-3; a possible D gene is TRBD2 (5 bases). The CDR3 sequence is 15 residues long. The V gene lost 5 bases and the J gene lost 0 bases, with 12 bases spanning the gap. Germline V gene sequence: CDR1 MNHEY, CDR2 SVGEGT.

The gene calls are TRBV10-3 and TRBJ1-1; no definite D call. Germline CDR1 and CDR2: ENHRY and SYGVKD. V was shortened by 2 bases and J by 1 base, with 8 bases between the two germline ends. The CDR3 consists of 14 residues. CDR3: CAISESRANTEAFF. The CDR3 nucleotides read TGTGCCATCAGTGAGAGTCGGGCGAACACTGAAGCTTTCTTT.

The chain links TRBV20-1 to TRBJ1-6; D is unresolved. CDR1 is DFQATT, CDR2 SNEGSKA, per germline (reference sequence). V was cut by 0 bases and J by 13 bases, with 7 bases left in between. The CDR3 has 11 amino acids. This CDR3 is CSAREEVPLHF. CDR3 nucleotide sequence: TGCAGTGCTAGAGAAGAGGTGCCCCTCCACTTT.